A single sample gave rise to the 20 T cell receptor beta chains below, sequenced in a study of T-cell memory formation after mild COVID-19. One entry per CDR3 protein, called by TCRdb with MiXCR from the 5' RACE reads. The sample contains over 350,000 distinct CDR3 sequences, more than 15% of which appear only once. The specimen sequenced was PBMCs or a T cell subset sorted from them (not recorded which). All receptors derive from a young man who had mild COVID-19 (a few samples of this study predate the infection). Cell type and time point are not known.

The chain employs TRBV5-1 and TRBJ2-3, with a possible D match to TRBD1 (5 bases). Trimming shortened V by 0 bases and J by 6 bases, and 8 bases separated the two germline ends. The CDR3 extends over 13 amino acids. CDR1 and CDR2 (germline): SGHRS, YFSETQ. This chain's CDR3 is CASSLDRPDTQYF. The CDR3 DNA sequence: TGCGCCAGCAGCTTGGACAGGCCGGATACGCAGTATTTT.

The rearrangement uses TRBV6-6 and TRBJ1-2; 8 positions match TRBD1. Germline CDR1 is MNHNY and CDR2 is SVGAGI (reference sequence). CDR3 length: 11 residues. Germline trimming cut 8 bases from V and 4 bases from J; bases unmatched to any gene: 0. CDR3 sequence reads: CASGQGYGYTF. Written as DNA, the CDR3 is TGTGCCAGCGGACAGGGCTATGGCTACACCTTC.

The gene calls are TRBV11-2 and TRBJ1-2; the D gene is possibly TRBD1 (5 bases). Germline-derived CDR1 and CDR2 are SGHAT and FQNNGV. V was pared by 4 bases and J by 4 bases, with 13 bases between. CDR3 length: 14 amino acids. Here the CDR3 reads CASSSGTYGYGYTF. CDR3 bases: TGTGCCAGCAGCTCCGGGACTTATGGCTATGGCTACACCTTC.

The chain carries TRBV18 and TRBJ1-1; a possible D gene is TRBD1 (6 bases). CDR1 and CDR2 from the germline V gene are KGHSH and LQKENI. This CDR3 is built from 13 residues. The germline V and J ends were trimmed by 3 bases and 7 bases, with 12 bases remaining between them. The CDR3 protein is CASSPRGAGEAFF. The DNA for the CDR3 is TGTGCCAGCTCACCCCGGGGGGCGGGTGAAGCTTTCTTT. Combining the CDR3 with reference TRBV18 and TRBJ1-1 gives the whole variable domain NAGVMQNPRHLVRRRGQEARLRCSPMKGHSHVYWYRQLPEEGLKFMVYLQKENIIDESGMPKERFSAEFPKEGPSILRIQQVVRGDSAAYFCASSPRGAGEAFFGQGTRLTVV.

The V gene is TRBV7-9, the J gene TRBJ1-1, with D perhaps TRBD1 (5 bases). Trimming took 6 bases from V and 8 from J, leaving 10 bases between them. CDR3 length: 11 amino acids. Germline values: CDR1 SEHNR, CDR2 FQNEAQ (reference sequence). This CDR3 is CASRVKGEAFF. The CDR3 coding sequence is TGTGCCAGCAGAGTCAAGGGGGAAGCTTTCTTT. Together with reference TRBV7-9 and TRBJ1-1, the CDR3 gives the full variable domain: DTGVSQNPRHKITKRGQNVTFRCDPISEHNRLYWYRQTLGQGPEFLTYFQNEAQLEKSRLLSDRFSAERPKGSFSTLEIQRTEQGDSAMYLCASRVKGEAFFGQGTRLTVV.

The chain carries TRBV4-2 and TRBJ1-6; weak D call: TRBD1 (6 bases). The CDR3 covers 16 residues. The germline V and J ends were trimmed by 8 bases and 0 bases, with 14 bases remaining between them. Germline assignment: CDR1 LGHNA and CDR2 YNFKEQ. Written as DNA, the CDR3 is TGTGCCAGCGCGGGACACCCAAGCTCCTATAATTCACCCCTCCACTTT. This codes for CASAGHPSSYNSPLHF.

This CDR3 reads CASSPISDSHEKLFF. CDR3 in DNA: TGTGCCAGCAGTCCTATATCGGACAGTCATGAAAAACTGTTTTTT. The J gene is TRBJ1-4, the V gene TRBV28, with D perhaps TRBD1 (6 bases). This CDR3 region has 15 residues. V was trimmed by 5 bases and J by 6 bases, leaving 16 bases between them. Germline loops: CDR1 MDHEN, CDR2 SYDVKM. The full variable domain, in which reference TRBV28 and TRBJ1-4 provide the parts outside the CDR3, is DVKVTQSSRYLVKRTGEKVFLECVQDMDHENMFWYRQDPGLGLRLIYFSYDVKMKEKGDIPEGYSVSREKKERFSLILESASTNQTSMYLCASSPISDSHEKLFFGSGTQLSVL.

This clonotype has a count of ten or more. The germline gene is not matched at one end of the junction; a read error may be the cause. The CDR3 DNA follows: TGTGCCAGCAGTTTTGATGAGACCCAGTACTTC. It encodes CASSFDETQYF. The chain employs TRBV5-1 and TRBJ2-5; D is unclear. This CDR3 has 11 amino acids. The germline gives CDR1 SGHRS, CDR2 YFSETQ.

This clonotype turned up a few times. This sequence joins TRBV5-1 and TRBJ2-5, with D tentatively TRBD1 (5 bases). Germline lookup yields CDR1 SGHRS and CDR2 YFSETQ. Trimming removed 1 base from V and 1 base from J, with 11 bases in between. CDR3 length equals 15 residues. The CDR3 here is CASSLWQTAQETQYF. The DNA for the CDR3 is TGCGCCAGCAGCTTGTGGCAGACAGCCCAAGAGACCCAGTACTTC.

This chain joins TRBV4-3 and TRBJ2-3, with a weak D call TRBD1 (7 bases). With 4 bases removed from V and 5 bases from J, the gap between germline ends came to 13 bases. From germline, CDR1 is LGHNA and CDR2 YSLEER. The CDR3 sequence is 14 residues long. CDR3 residues: CASSRRGQGDTQYF. The DNA for the CDR3 is TGCGCCAGCAGCCGGAGGGGGCAGGGAGATACGCAGTATTTT.

The chain recombines TRBV12-3 or TRBV12-4 with TRBJ1-1; tentative D call: TRBD1 (6 bases). Trimming cost V 5 bases and J 8 bases, with 15 bases left between them. This CDR3 has 13 amino acids. The CDR3 reads CASSKQTGLEAFF. CDR3 in DNA: TGTGCCAGCAGTAAACAGACAGGACTCGAAGCTTTCTTT.

In its sample, this clonotype was seen many times. The chain is built from TRBV7-2 and TRBJ2-5, with 11 bases that match TRBD2. Germline V gene sequence: CDR1 SGHTA, CDR2 FQGNSA. Unmatched junction bases numbered 13, after V lost 4 bases and J lost 6 bases. CDR3 length equals 17 residues. CDR3 region: CASSSPLAGGPKKTQYF. The CDR3 coding sequence is TGTGCCAGCAGCTCGCCGCTAGCGGGGGGTCCTAAGAAGACCCAGTACTTC.

The chain combines TRBV7-3 with TRBJ1-1; possibly TRBD1 for D (5 bases). The CDR3 has 18 amino acids. V lost 5 bases, J lost 1 base, and 23 bases lay in between. Germline V gene data show CDR1 as SGHTA and CDR2 as FQGTGA. The CDR3 sequence: CASSPEPGRSSSNTEAFF. The CDR3 DNA reads as TGTGCCAGCAGCCCGGAACCGGGACGTTCAAGTTCGAACACTGAAGCTTTCTTT.

This clonotype has more than one count but fewer than ten. As DNA, the CDR3 is TGTGCCAGCAGCTCCTTTCGGACAGGCATCACTGAAGCTTTCTTT. Residues: CASSSFRTGITEAFF. J is TRBJ1-1 and V is TRBV7-9; TRBD1 aligns across 7 bases. The V gene end was trimmed by 4 bases and the J gene end by 4 bases; junction bases not matched to a gene: 9. Germline values: CDR1 SEHNR, CDR2 FQNEAQ (reference sequence). This CDR3 contains 15 residues.

This clonotype was seen a few times. V is TRBV7-9 and J is TRBJ1-1; D is unresolved. V was trimmed by 2 bases and J by 0 bases, leaving 7 bases between them. Germline assignment: CDR1 SEHNR and CDR2 FQNEAQ (reference sequence). This CDR3 spans 14 amino acids. CDR3 nucleotide sequence: TGTGCCAGCAGCTTACAGGACGTGAACACTGAAGCTTTCTTT. Protein sequence: CASSLQDVNTEAFF.

This chain joins TRBV5-1 and TRBJ1-1, with D possibly matching TRBD1 (5 bases). The CDR3 spans 15 residues. CDR1 SGHRS and CDR2 YFSETQ come from the germline V gene. Trimming took 3 bases from V and 1 from J, leaving 13 bases between them. The CDR3 protein is CASSYGHEGNTEAFF. The CDR3 DNA follows: TGCGCCAGCAGCTATGGACACGAAGGGAACACTGAAGCTTTCTTT.

The chain recombines TRBV6-5 with TRBJ2-2; D gene unclear. Trimming stripped 2 bases from V and 0 bases from J, with 7 bases between. Germline-derived CDR1 and CDR2 are MNHEY and SVGAGI. This CDR3 contains 15 residues. CDR3 sequence (DNA): TGTGCCAGCAGTTACCAACGGGCGAACACCGGGGAGCTGTTTTTT. Protein: CASSYQRANTGELFF.

This clonotype was observed a handful of times. The rearrangement uses TRBV4-3 and TRBJ2-1; possibly TRBD1 or TRBD2 for D (7 bases each). This CDR3 spans 16 amino acids. Germline V lookup: CDR1 LGHNA, CDR2 YSLEER. V was trimmed by 0 bases and J by 4 bases, leaving 13 bases between them. In DNA, the CDR3 is TGCGCCAGCAGCCAAGACAGGGGGGGGAAATACAATGAGCAGTTCTTC. It translates to CASSQDRGGKYNEQFF.

A few counts support this clonotype. The CDR3 DNA reads TGTGCCAGCAGTCCCTCCCGCGGGGTAGATACGCAGTATTTT. It specifies CASSPSRGVDTQYF. The J gene is TRBJ2-3, the V gene TRBV28; D might be TRBD2 (6 bases). Germline CDR1 reads MDHEN; CDR2 reads SYDVKM. The CDR3 is 14 amino acids. V lost 5 bases, J lost 5 bases, and 14 bases lay in between.

This clonotype has a count of ten or more. The chain carries TRBV5-1 and TRBJ2-7; the D call may be TRBD1 or TRBD2 (5 bases each). The V end was cut by 4 bases, the J end by 1 base, with 9 bases between. Per the germline V gene, CDR1 is SGHRS and CDR2 is YFSETQ. CDR3 length equals 13 residues. This CDR3 is CASSRDGSYEQYF. The CDR3 region has the DNA TGCGCCAGCAGCCGGGACGGTTCCTACGAGCAGTACTTC.